These 30 T cell receptor beta chains originate from one sample sequenced in a study of T-cell memory formation after mild COVID-19. Each CDR3 protein gets one entry after TCRdb re-called the 5' RACE reads with MiXCR. This table has 300,000 to 400,000 distinct CDR3 sequences, around 21% appearing once. Source material: PBMCs or a T cell subset sorted from them (not recorded which). These receptor sequences come from an adult woman who had mild COVID-19 (a few samples of this study predate the infection). Cell type and time point are not known.

The genes are TRBV7-6 and TRBJ1-1; 8 positions match TRBD1. CDR1 is SGHVS and CDR2 is FNYEAQ in the germline V gene. J was trimmed by 6 bases and V by 6 bases; bases with no gene match: 9. This CDR3 has 14 amino acids. CDR3 nucleotides: TGTGCCAGCAGGGGCCCGGGACAGGTGGCTGAAGCTTTCTTT. This codes for CASRGPGQVAEAFF.

This clonotype occurred a few times. This rearrangement joins TRBV20-1 to TRBJ2-7; D gene uncertain. V was pared by 0 bases and J by 0 bases, with 9 bases between. Germline V gene data show CDR1 as DFQATT and CDR2 as SNEGSKA (reference sequence). The CDR3 loop spans 14 amino acids. CDR3 region: CSARDLVSSYEQYF. The CDR3 nucleotides are TGCAGTGCTAGAGATCTTGTAAGCTCCTACGAGCAGTACTTC.

This clonotype was found a few times. V usage is TRBV20-1 and J usage is TRBJ2-5; weak D call: TRBD2 (6 bases). The V end lost 5 bases, the J end lost 2 bases, and 15 bases lay between the germline ends. CDR3 length equals 14 residues. Per germline, CDR1 DFQATT and CDR2 SNEGSKA (reference sequence). CDR3 loop: CSAPGRRLQETQYF. CDR3 nucleotides: TGCAGTGCTCCAGGGAGGCGCCTTCAAGAGACCCAGTACTTC.

The CDR3: CASSYSWTGEGYYEQYF. The CDR3 coding sequence is TGTGCCAGCAGTTACAGCTGGACAGGGGAGGGGTACTACGAGCAGTACTTC. The V and J genes are TRBV6-5 and TRBJ2-7; TRBD1 matches 9 bases. V dropped 2 bases and J dropped 3; count of bases not matched to a gene: 11. CDR1 is MNHEY and CDR2 is SVGAGI in the germline V gene. The CDR3 consists of 17 residues.

This clonotype was seen a few times. The V gene is TRBV5-1, the J gene TRBJ1-2; D gene ambiguous. The CDR3 loop spans 15 amino acids. CDR1 and CDR2 (germline): SGHRS, YFSETQ. V dropped 0 bases and J dropped 4 bases, with 13 bases sitting between them. The CDR3 here is CASSLASTNGYGYTF. In nucleotides, the CDR3 is TGCGCCAGCAGCTTGGCGTCTACGAACGGCTATGGCTACACCTTC.

The chain carries TRBV29-1 and TRBJ2-7; D is undetermined. The CDR3 sequence is 13 residues long. V lost 4 bases and J 3 bases, leaving 13 bases between the germline ends. Germline lookup yields CDR1 SQVTM and CDR2 ANQGSEA. In nucleotides, the CDR3 is TGCAGCGTTGTCGGGCAGCTCGACTACGAGCAGTACTTC. This sequence encodes CSVVGQLDYEQYF.

The rearrangement uses TRBV6-2 or TRBV6-3 and TRBJ2-7, with D perhaps TRBD2 (6 bases). The CDR3 runs 15 residues. The V end was cut by 6 bases, the J end by 0 bases, with 15 bases between. In germline, CDR1 is MNHEY, CDR2 SVGEGT. In nucleotides, the CDR3 is TGTGCCAGCAGGCGGGCGGCGGGGTCCTCCTACGAGCAGTACTTC. Protein product: CASRRAAGSSYEQYF.

At least ten counts were recorded for this clonotype. The V gene is TRBV5-1, the J gene TRBJ2-7, with TRBD1 matching 10 bases. The germline gives CDR1 SGHRS, CDR2 YFSETQ. With 1 base clipped from V and 1 base from J, the junction kept 5 bases outside the gene matches. The CDR3 is 16 residues long. The CDR3 is CASSLSRDRGSYEQYF. CDR3 DNA: TGCGCCAGCAGCTTGTCTCGGGACAGGGGATCCTACGAGCAGTACTTC. Filled out from reference TRBV5-1 and TRBJ2-7, the complete variable domain reads KAGVTQTPRYLIKTRGQQVTLSCSPISGHRSVSWYQQTPGQGLQFLFEYFSETQRNKGNFPGRFSGRQFSNSRSEMNVSTLELGDSALYLCASSLSRDRGSYEQYFGPGTRLTVT.

This rearrangement joins TRBV9 to TRBJ2-1; maybe TRBD1 (6 bases). Germline lookup yields CDR1 SGDLS and CDR2 YYNGEE. V was clipped by 3 bases and J by 2 bases, with 12 bases between them. This CDR3 comprises 15 residues. The CDR3 nucleotides read TGTGCCAGCAGCGCGCCAGGGACAACCTACAATGAGCAGTTCTTC. Encoded protein: CASSAPGTTYNEQFF.

The chain uses TRBV18 and TRBJ1-4, with D hard to call. Germline V gene sequence: CDR1 KGHSH, CDR2 LQKENI. V lost 2 bases to trimming and J lost 6 bases, with 7 bases between them. The CDR3 totals 13 residues. In DNA form, the CDR3 reads TGTGCCAGCTCACCAGGGATGGATGAAAAACTGTTTTTT. This gives the protein CASSPGMDEKLFF.

The chain recombines TRBV27 with TRBJ1-6; 8 bases map to TRBD1. Germline CDR1 is MNHEY and CDR2 is SMNVEV (reference sequence). The V segment lost 2 bases and the J segment 9 bases; nucleotides outside the gene matches: 6. The CDR3 length is 15 residues. In DNA form, the CDR3 reads TGTGCCAGCAGTTTAAGGACAGGGTCACGTTCACCCCTCCACTTT. Translation: CASSLRTGSRSPLHF.

The chain joins TRBV7-2 to TRBJ1-5; 8 positions agree with TRBD1. Germline assignment: CDR1 SGHTA and CDR2 FQGNSA. V dropped 5 bases and J dropped 9; count of bases not matched to a gene: 9. The CDR3 spans 14 residues. The CDR3 reads CASSPTGGVAPQHF. The CDR3 bases are TGTGCCAGCAGCCCTACAGGGGGAGTTGCGCCCCAGCATTTT.

This clonotype was picked up a small number of times. The chain combines TRBV11-2 with TRBJ2-3, with 10 bases fitting TRBD2. V dropped 5 bases and J dropped 7; count of bases not matched to a gene: 9. The CDR3 sequence is 15 residues long. The germline V gene has CDR1 SGHAT and CDR2 FQNNGV. This chain's CDR3 is CASSPHSGGGNTQYF. CDR3 nucleotides: TGTGCCAGCAGCCCACACAGCGGGGGGGGAAATACGCAGTATTTT.

The J gene is TRBJ2-1, the V gene TRBV27, with 9 bases lining up with TRBD1. V lost 6 bases, J lost 3 bases, and 6 bases stayed unmatched. The CDR3 has 15 residues. CDR1 and CDR2 from the germline V gene are MNHEY and SMNVEV (reference sequence). The CDR3 DNA sequence: TGTGCCAGCAGGCCCGGGACAGGGAACTACAATGAGCAGTTCTTC. It yields the protein CASRPGTGNYNEQFF.

The chain couples TRBV12-3 or TRBV12-4 to TRBJ2-5, with 10 bases aligning to TRBD2. This CDR3 comprises 15 residues. Trimming cost V 5 bases and J 3 bases; bases outside gene matches: 6. Written as DNA, the CDR3 is TGTGCCAGCAGTCACCCGGGACTAGCGAAAGAGACCCAGTACTTC. It yields the protein CASSHPGLAKETQYF.

The genes are TRBV9 and TRBJ1-2, with a tentative D call TRBD1 (5 bases). CDR1 is SGDLS and CDR2 is YYNGEE in the germline V gene. V was cut by 0 bases and J by 2 bases, with 14 bases left in between. This CDR3 region has 16 residues. The CDR3 bases are TGTGCCAGCAGCGTAGAGCCAGGGAAAAAGAACTATGGCTACACCTTC. Translation: CASSVEPGKKNYGYTF.

This clonotype was seen a handful of times. V gene TRBV7-8 combines with J gene TRBJ2-1, with D possibly being TRBD1 (5 bases). The CDR3 has 15 residues. Deletions cut 4 bases from V and 8 bases from J, with 18 bases between. CDR1 is SGHVS, CDR2 FQNEAQ, per germline. DNA for the CDR3: TGTGCCAGCAGCTCAGAATTACAGGTACTGGATGAGCAGTTCTTC. Protein: CASSSELQVLDEQFF.

A few counts support this clonotype. V is TRBV9 and J is TRBJ2-1; 9 bases map to TRBD2. V lost 2 bases, J lost 5 bases, and 11 bases stayed unmatched. The CDR3 loop spans 17 amino acids. Germline values: CDR1 SGDLS, CDR2 YYNGEE. CDR3 DNA sequence: TGTGCCAGCAGCGTTCAGATTAGCGGGGGCGATGACAATGAGCAGTTCTTC. As protein: CASSVQISGGDDNEQFF. Together with reference TRBV9 and TRBJ2-1, the CDR3 gives the full variable domain: DSGVTQTPKHLITATGQRVTLRCSPRSGDLSVYWYQQSLDQGLQFLIQYYNGEERAKGNILERFSAQQFPDLHSELNLSSLELGDSALYFCASSVQISGGDDNEQFFGPGTRLTVL.

This rearrangement joins TRBV29-1 to TRBJ2-7; possibly TRBD2 for D (5 bases). CDR1 is SQVTM, CDR2 ANQGSEA, per germline. The CDR3 runs to 14 residues. V was clipped by 2 bases and J by 2 bases, with 13 bases between them. In nucleotides, the CDR3 is TGCAGCGTTGAACCCGGAGACGGGACCTACGAGCAGTACTTC. This codes for CSVEPGDGTYEQYF.

This clonotype was observed a handful of times. J is TRBJ2-1 and V is TRBV12-3 or TRBV12-4; TRBD2 agrees at 7 bases. V lost 3 bases and J lost 5; bases outside the gene matches: 10. The CDR3 runs to 16 residues. This CDR3 is CASSFIGLAANNEQFF. For the CDR3, the DNA is TGTGCCAGCAGTTTTATTGGCCTAGCGGCTAACAATGAGCAGTTCTTC.

This clonotype turned up a few times. The chain carries TRBV6-4 and TRBJ2-2, with D tentatively TRBD2 (6 bases). CDR1 is MRHNA, CDR2 SNTAGT, per germline. V lost 3 bases, J lost 2 bases, and 16 bases lay in between. The CDR3 runs 17 residues. The CDR3: CASSEGSAGTNTGELFF. The CDR3 bases are TGTGCCAGCAGTGAAGGATCAGCGGGTACTAACACCGGGGAGCTGTTTTTT.

This clonotype has just a few counts. J is TRBJ2-7 and V is TRBV20-1; 8 nucleotides match TRBD2. This CDR3 has 14 amino acids. J gave up 4 bases and V 0 bases, and 5 bases lay outside the gene matches. Per the germline V gene, CDR1 is DFQATT and CDR2 is SNEGSKA (reference sequence). The CDR3 region is CSAREAGGHYEQYF. For the CDR3, the DNA is TGCAGTGCTAGAGAGGCGGGGGGCCATTACGAGCAGTACTTC.

There are a few counts of this clonotype. Here the CDR3 reads CASSSSGTSGRAGETQYF. In DNA form, the CDR3 reads TGTGCCAGCAGTTCGTCTGGGACTAGCGGGAGGGCCGGGGAGACCCAGTACTTC. This chain connects TRBV12-3 or TRBV12-4 to TRBJ2-5, with TRBD2 matching 16 bases. The CDR3 is 18 residues long. V shed 4 bases and J 5 bases; nucleotides not matched to a gene: 10.

J is TRBJ2-7 and V is TRBV29-1; D ambiguous. The CDR3 length is 13 residues. In germline, CDR1 is SQVTM, CDR2 ANQGSEA. V lost 8 bases and J 0 bases, leaving 14 bases between the germline ends. CDR3 in amino acids: CSILTYLSYEQYF. The CDR3 DNA reads TGCAGCATCTTGACTTATCTCTCCTACGAGCAGTACTTC.

This clonotype was counted between two and nine times. The V gene is TRBV7-2, the J gene TRBJ2-2; D is unclear. The CDR3 runs 15 residues. CDR1 SGHTA and CDR2 FQGNSA come from the germline V gene. The V end was cut by 1 base, the J end by 5 bases, with 11 bases between. For the CDR3, the DNA is TGTGCCAGCAGCTTAGATCAGGCGCGAACCGGGGAGCTGTTTTTT. Its translation is CASSLDQARTGELFF.

The table lists this clonotype with a count of one. The chain joins TRBV24-1 to TRBJ2-3, with 9 bases that match TRBD2. V shed 3 bases, J shed 4 bases, and the junction held 4 bases outside the gene matches. The CDR3 is made up of 15 amino acids. CDR1 is KGHDR, CDR2 SFDVKD, per germline. CDR3 protein: CATSDGGRAPDTQYF. The CDR3 DNA reads TGTGCCACCAGTGATGGCGGGAGGGCGCCAGATACGCAGTATTTT.

This chain joins TRBV7-9 and TRBJ1-4; 8 bases map to TRBD1. The germline CDR1 and CDR2 sequences are SEHNR and FQNEAQ (reference sequence). J lost 8 bases, V lost 6 bases, and 5 bases had no gene match. The CDR3 is 13 residues long. CDR3 sequence: CASSQGAAEKLFF. The DNA of the CDR3 is TGTGCCAGCAGTCAGGGGGCAGCAGAAAAACTGTTTTTT. Full variable domain (remainder filled in from reference TRBV7-9 and TRBJ1-4): DTGVSQNPRHKITKRGQNVTFRCDPISEHNRLYWYRQTLGQGPEFLTYFQNEAQLEKSRLLSDRFSAERPKGSFSTLEIQRTEQGDSAMYLCASSQGAAEKLFFGSGTQLSVL.

The chain carries TRBV7-9 and TRBJ1-4; no reliable D call. Germline V gene data show CDR1 as SEHNR and CDR2 as FQNEAQ (reference sequence). V lost 3 bases and J lost 3, with 11 bases in between. CDR3 size: 15 residues. The CDR3 coding sequence is TGTGCCAGCAGCTTGGATGGGTTGTCTAATGAAAAACTGTTTTTT. Its protein is CASSLDGLSNEKLFF.

This clonotype was seen a handful of times. CDR3 residues: CASSLSAELFF. Written as DNA, the CDR3 is TGTGCCAGCAGCTTATCTGCGGAGCTGTTTTTT. The J gene is TRBJ2-2, the V gene TRBV7-9; D remains unclear. The CDR3 totals 11 residues. The V and J ends lost 2 bases and 10 bases respectively, with 5 bases between them. Per germline, CDR1 SEHNR and CDR2 FQNEAQ (reference sequence).

The V and J genes are TRBV5-1 and TRBJ1-3; 10 bases line up with TRBD1. Germline V gene sequence: CDR1 SGHRS, CDR2 YFSETQ. The CDR3 length is 16 residues. The V and J ends lost 4 bases and 0 bases, in that order; junction bases with no gene match: 4. Here the CDR3 DNA reads TGCGCCAGCAGCCTGGACAGGGGGGACTCTGGAAACACCATATATTTT. Protein sequence: CASSLDRGDSGNTIYF.